The entry below gives a single T cell receptor beta chain sequence along with its context. Antigen specificity is unknown. This sample was included in a study of T-cell memory formation after mild COVID-19. Study outcomes and limitations: CD4+ contracting clones were mainly CM and EM; CD8+ ones, EMRA.

TCRdb recomputed calls from the 5' RACE reads with MiXCR, one row per CDR3 protein. The sample holds some 310,000 distinct CDR3 sequences, 20% to 25% seen once. The germline V gene encodes CDR1 GTSNPN and CDR2 SVGIG (reference sequence). CDR3 size: 11 residues. Trimming left V 3 bases short and J 12 bases short, with 12 bases between. This rearrangement joins TRBV30 to TRBJ2-4; no clear D. Sequencing input: PBMCs or a T cell subset sorted from them (not recorded which). This sequence was found in a man between 18 and 35 years old who had mild COVID-19 (a few samples of this study predate the infection). Cell type and time point are not known. CDR3 bases: TGTGCCTGGAGCGGTTCGCGGACTCAGTACTTC. This translates into CAWSGSRTQYF.